A selection of T cell receptor beta chains follows, all from one sample in a study of CD8 T cells in Susac syndrome. TCRdb re-analysed the immunoSEQ multiplex PCR reads in MiXCR, keeping a single row per CDR3 protein. The sample has around 150,000 distinct CDR3 sequences, roughly 95% seen once. Specimen: CD4+ T cells from PBMCs. These receptors were collected from a human donor with multiple sclerosis. Both conserved end residues are part of each CDR3. The order of the fields is J gene, D gene, clone size, V gene, CDR3 DNA, CDR3 protein. D genes are given only for firm matches. The size field is filled for only some rows; it gives once, few, many or a size class.

TRBJ2-3	-	-	TRBV29-1	TGCAGCGTTGAAAAACAGGGAGCAGATACGCAGTATTTT	CSVEKQGADTQYF
TRBJ2-7	TRBD1	-	TRBV16	TGTGCCAGCAGCCTGGGGGACAGGATCCCCTACGAGCAGTACTTC	CASSLGDRIPYEQYF
TRBJ2-3	-	-	TRBV20-1	TGCAGTGCATCCCACACAGATACGCAGTATTTT	CSASHTDTQYF
TRBJ2-7	-	-	TRBV9	TGTGCCAGCGGTGTCTCGGACGAGCAGTACTTC	CASGVSDEQYF
TRBJ2-1	TRBD1	-	TRBV5-4	TGTGCCAGCAGTTACTCAGGGACAGGGATTTTCAATGAGCAGTTCTTC	CASSYSGTGIFNEQFF
TRBJ1-5	TRBD1	-	TRBV10-3	TGTGCCATCAGTGAGGGACAGGGCGAACAGCCCCAGCATTTT	CAISEGQGEQPQHF
TRBJ1-5	-	-	TRBV6-6	TGTGCCAGCAGTTACGGACAGAGTCTGGGGGATCAGCCCCAGCATTTT	CASSYGQSLGDQPQHF
TRBJ1-2	-	-	TRBV19	TGTGCCAGTAGTATCCCCTATGTGGACAACTATGGCTACACCTTC	CASSIPYVDNYGYTF
TRBJ2-5	-	few	TRBV5-1	TGTGCCAGCAGTCTACAGGGTCCTCAAGAGACCCAGTACTTC	CASSLQGPQETQYF
TRBJ2-2	-	-	TRBV7-9	TGTGCCAGCAGCTTAGGTTCGGGACACTTGAACACCGGGGAGCTGTTTTTT	CASSLGSGHLNTGELFF
TRBJ2-3	-	-	TRBV29-1	TGCAGCGTTCGGGAACTCGGGGTCACAGATACGCAGTATTTT	CSVRELGVTDTQYF
TRBJ1-5	-	-	TRBV27	TGTGCCAGCAGCTTCAAACAGGGCGGGAGCAATCAGCCCCAGCATTTT	CASSFKQGGSNQPQHF
TRBJ1-1	-	-	TRBV5-4	TGTGCCAGCAGCCCGGGGGGACACTCGAACACTGAAGCTTTCTTT	CASSPGGHSNTEAFF
TRBJ2-2	-	once	TRBV24-1	TGTGCCACCAGGGCTCGGAACACCGGGGAGCTGTTTTTT	CATRARNTGELFF
TRBJ1-1	-	once	TRBV30	TGTGCCTGGAGTGTGCGGGGAGGCACTGAAGCTTTCTTT	CAWSVRGGTEAFF
TRBJ2-1	-	-	TRBV9	TGTGCCAGCAGCACCCGAGCTAGCAGTGAGCAGTTCTTC	CASSTRASSEQFF
TRBJ1-2	-	-	TRBV23-1	TGCGCCCCAGGGCGCGGCTACACCTTC	CAPGRGYTF
TRBJ2-7	-	once	TRBV7-2	TGTGCCAGCAGGCCTAGTATCGTCTACGAGCAGTACTTC	CASRPSIVYEQYF
TRBJ2-6	-	-	TRBV14	TGTGCCAGCAAAAGAAGCTCTGGGGCCAACGTCCTGACTTTC	CASKRSSGANVLTF
TRBJ2-7	-	-	TRBV20-1	TGCAGTGCTAGATACGAGGCCTACGAGCAGTACTTC	CSARYEAYEQYF
TRBJ2-3	-	-	TRBV29-1	TGCAGCGATACAAACAGTGACACAGATACGCAGTATTTT	CSDTNSDTDTQYF
TRBJ2-7	-	-	TRBV6-2/TRBV6-3	TGTGCCAGCAGTCGAGCCTACGAGCAGTACTTC	CASSRAYEQYF
TRBJ1-1	-	-	TRBV29-1	TGCAGCGTTGAATACCCAGGTTCGGAAGCTTTCTTT	CSVEYPGSEAFF
TRBJ2-3	-	-	TRBV12-3/TRBV12-4	TGTGCCAGCAGACTACGGGATAGCGCAGATACGCAGTATTTT	CASRLRDSADTQYF
TRBJ1-1	-	-	TRBV4-3	TGCGCCAGCAGCAGGGGGATGGAAACTGAAGCTTTCTTT	CASSRGMETEAFF
TRBJ2-2	-	-	TRBV7-9	TGTGCCAGCAGCTTAATGGAGGTCGGGGAGCTGTTTTTT	CASSLMEVGELFF
TRBJ1-4	TRBD1	-	TRBV11-2	TGTGCCAGCAGCCCCCAAGGGACAGATAAACTGTTTTTT	CASSPQGTDKLFF
TRBJ2-1	-	-	TRBV24-1	TGTGCCACCAGTGATAATTCCGGGACAACGCAGTTCTTC	CATSDNSGTTQFF
TRBJ2-1	TRBD2	-	TRBV5-4	TGTGCCAGCAGCTTGGTCCTAGCGGGGGCCGGGGGTGAGCAGTTCTTC	CASSLVLAGAGGEQFF